This T cell receptor (beta chain) emerged from a study of T cell clusters in autoimmune cytopenias. TRB was amplified from about 270 ng of peripheral blood genomic DNA per sample. TRB rearrangements were amplified by touch-down multiplex PCR with mixed TRB-A/B primers. TCRdb reprocessed the multiplex PCR reads, with one entry per CDR3 protein and no DNA. The sample data list about 5,900 distinct CDR3 sequences. Study results and limitations: No experiment has yet validated the function of the T cell clusters defined in silico. Primary autoimmune cytopenia patients appeared to lack physiological T cell clusters present in healthy donors. TRB repertoire shifts in secondary cytopenia and chronic lymphocytic leukemia mostly reflected lymphoma, not autoimmunity.

This clonotype shows up as medium-sized by frequency. Its antigen remains unidentified. This clonotype originated in a human donor with an autoimmune cytopenia or autoimmune hepatitis (not recorded which). The sample comprised peripheral blood.

The CDR3 reads CASSIAGANTGELFF. The V gene is TRBV19, the J gene TRBJ2-2. CDR1 is LNHDA, CDR2 SQIVND, per germline (reference sequence). CDR3 length: 15 amino acids.